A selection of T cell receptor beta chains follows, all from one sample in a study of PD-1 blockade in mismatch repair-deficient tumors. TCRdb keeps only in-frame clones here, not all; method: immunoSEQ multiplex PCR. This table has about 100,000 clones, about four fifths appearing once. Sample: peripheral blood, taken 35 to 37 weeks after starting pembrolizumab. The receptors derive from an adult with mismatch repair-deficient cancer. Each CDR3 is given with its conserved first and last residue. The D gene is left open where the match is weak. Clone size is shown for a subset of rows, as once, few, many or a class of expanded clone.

TGTGCCAGCAGTGAAACCGGCCCTAGCGGCCAAGAGACCCAGTACTTC,CASSETGPSGQETQYF,.,16,TRBV2,TRBD2,TRBJ2-5
TGTGCCAGCAGTGCCGACAGATCCTACGAGCAGTACTTC,CASSADRSYEQYF,.,13,TRBV6-1,.,TRBJ2-7
TGCAGCGTTGCTCCTTCTCCGGGACAGCGTGAAGCTTTCTTT,CSVAPSPGQREAFF,.,14,TRBV29-1,TRBD1,TRBJ1-1
TGTGCCAGCAGCCAAGAACTTAGCGGCTACAGCACAGATACGCAGTATTTT,CASSQELSGYSTDTQYF,.,17,TRBV4-2,.,TRBJ2-3
TGTGCCAGCTCACCTCAAGGGGGCTTAAGCTCCTACGAGCAGTACTTC,CASSPQGGLSSYEQYF,.,16,TRBV18,TRBD1,TRBJ2-7
TGTGCCAGCAGACTACTAGCGGGAGGTTCCTACGAGCAGTACTTC,CASRLLAGGSYEQYF,.,15,TRBV2,TRBD2,TRBJ2-7
TGTGCCAGCAGAGACAGCAGAGGTCAGCCCCAGCATTTT,CASRDSRGQPQHF,.,13,TRBV6-5,.,TRBJ1-5
TGTGCTAGTGGGACTAGCGGGGAGTCCTACGAGCAGTACTTC,CASGTSGESYEQYF,once,14,TRBV12-5,TRBD2,TRBJ2-7
TGTGCCAGCAGTTATATGTCTGCTGGAAACACCATATATTTT,CASSYMSAGNTIYF,.,14,TRBV27,.,TRBJ1-3
TGTGCCACCATGGGACAGAGTAGCACAGATACGCAGTATTTT,CATMGQSSTDTQYF,.,14,TRBV6-1,TRBD1,TRBJ2-3
TGTGCCAGCAGTTTCCGGGACGATGGCAAAAACATTCAGTACTTC,CASSFRDDGKNIQYF,.,15,TRBV27,.,TRBJ2-4
TGTGCCAGTAGTAAGGGTTTACAGGACTATGGCTACACCTTC,CASSKGLQDYGYTF,.,14,TRBV19,.,TRBJ1-2